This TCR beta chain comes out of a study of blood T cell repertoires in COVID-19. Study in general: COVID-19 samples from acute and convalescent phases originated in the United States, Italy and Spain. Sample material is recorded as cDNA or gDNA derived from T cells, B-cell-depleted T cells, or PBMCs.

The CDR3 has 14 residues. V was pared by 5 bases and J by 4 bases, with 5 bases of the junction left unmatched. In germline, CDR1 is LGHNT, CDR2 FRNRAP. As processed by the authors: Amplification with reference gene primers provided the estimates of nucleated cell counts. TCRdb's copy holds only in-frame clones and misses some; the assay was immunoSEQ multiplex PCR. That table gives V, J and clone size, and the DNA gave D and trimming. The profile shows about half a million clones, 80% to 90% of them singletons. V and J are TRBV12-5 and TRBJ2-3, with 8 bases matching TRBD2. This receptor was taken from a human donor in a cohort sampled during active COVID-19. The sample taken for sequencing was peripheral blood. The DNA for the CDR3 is TGTGCTAGTGGTGGGACTAGAGGAGCAGATACGCAGTATTTT. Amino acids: CASGGTRGADTQYF.